What follows is one TCR beta chain and its context. The antigen remains unidentified. The data were taken from a study of CXCR3-negative and CXCR3-positive naive CD8 T cells. Overall study findings and caveats: More hydrophobic TRB CDR3s occurred in CXCR3-positive than in CXCR3-negative naive cells. Comparably high diversity was seen in both naive subsets, and much lower diversity in memory CD8+ cells. Naive CXCR3-negative cells resembled naive CXCR3-positive cells in TRBV-TRBJ usage; memory cells differed.

Triplicate sorts, approximately 290,000 cells apiece, were made for each CD8+ T cell subset. Naive CD8+ T cells carried a CD45RO-CCR7+CD27+CD95- phenotype. With UMI labels, 5' RACE was used to prepare the TRB cDNA libraries. TCRdb reworked the 5' RACE reads into one entry per CDR3 protein, no DNA. Here the sample table reports 150,000 to 180,000 distinct CDR3 sequences. The TCR originated in a human donor in good health. Some clones in this sample may be carry-over from other donors' samples. Sequencing was carried out using naive CXCR3+ CD8+ T cells from blood. Subset in this sample: CD45RO-CCR7+CD27+CD95- naive CD8+ T cells expressing CXCR3 (TNR3+).

The CDR3: CASSPRNNEQFF. The chain couples TRBV28 to TRBJ2-1; TCRdb gives TRBD1 as the D gene, but with no DNA this cannot be confirmed. CDR1 and CDR2 (germline): MDHEN, SYDVKM. This CDR3 spans 12 amino acids.